These 10 T cell receptor beta chains were sequenced from one sample in a study of read filtering for tumor transcriptome and immune sequencing. Molecular barcoded adaptors covering alpha/delta and beta/gamma chains were used on about 390 ng RNA. TCRdb re-called the reads through MiXCR, storing one row per CDR3 protein. The sample has more than 20,000 distinct CDR3 sequences, 20% to 25% seen once; the top ten hold 15% to 20%. Specimen: a population of CD138-negative cells sorted from bone marrow. Receptors were obtained from a donor at least 40 years old with multiple myeloma.

In its sample, this clonotype is medium-sized (0.01 to 0.1%). This chain joins TRBV29-1 and TRBJ2-2; a possible D gene is TRBD2 (5 bases). Germline V lookup: CDR1 SQVTM, CDR2 ANQGSEA. The CDR3 sequence is 13 residues long. V was cut by 4 bases and J by 0 bases, with 6 bases left in between. CDR3 loop: CSVAGSNTGELFF. The DNA for the CDR3 is TGCAGCGTTGCGGGGTCGAACACCGGGGAGCTGTTTTTT.

By its share, this clonotype is medium-sized (0.01 to 0.1%). The rearrangement uses TRBV2 and TRBJ2-1, with D perhaps TRBD2 (5 bases). The CDR3 runs 12 residues. Trimming removed 5 bases from V and 6 bases from J, with 8 bases in between. Germline values: CDR1 SNHLY, CDR2 FYNNEI. CDR3 region: CASSLTSNEQFF. CDR3 DNA sequence: TGTGCCAGCAGTCTAACTAGCAATGAGCAGTTCTTC.

At least ten counts were recorded for this clonotype. The rearrangement joins TRBV20-1 to TRBJ1-1, with TRBD1 identical over 11 bases. Germline values: CDR1 DFQATT, CDR2 SNEGSKA (reference sequence). V dropped 5 bases and J dropped 1; count of bases not matched to a gene: 6. The CDR3 loop spans 15 amino acids. In nucleotides, the CDR3 is TGCAGTGCTCGGGACAGGGGGACGAGGAACACTGAAGCTTTCTTT. It codes for CSARDRGTRNTEAFF.

The rearrangement links TRBV20-1 to TRBJ2-1; TRBD2 matches 7 bases. Trimming at V came to 4 bases and at J to 9 bases, leaving 9 bases not matched to a gene. The CDR3 extends over 13 amino acids. Germline V lookup: CDR1 DFQATT, CDR2 SNEGSKA (reference sequence). CDR3 DNA: TGCAGTGCTACTTGCGGGAGTGGGGGTGAGCAGTTCTTC. Protein product: CSATCGSGGEQFF.

As regards this clonotype: Its ends do not fully match the called genes, so a read error is possible. This chain joins TRBV3-1 and TRBJ2-1, with 8 bases fitting TRBD1. This CDR3 is 18 amino acids long. Germline-derived CDR1 and CDR2 are LGHDT and YNNKEL (reference sequence). CDR3 nucleotide sequence: TGTGCCAGCGGCCATGTGGGAGTTGAGGGACAGGATCCCAATGAGCAGTTCTTC. As protein: CASGHVGVEGQDPNEQFF.

Points on this clonotype: The junction and the germline gene differ at one end; a read error may be behind it. CDR3 protein: CASIDSAGRTGKLFF. Here the CDR3 DNA reads TGTGCCAGCATTGATTCGGCGGGGAGGACCGGGAAGCTGTTTTTT. The rearrangement links TRBV2 to TRBJ2-2, with a possible D match to TRBD2 (6 bases). Germline CDR1 reads SNHLY; CDR2 reads FYNNEI. The CDR3 runs to 15 residues.

Many counts were recorded for this clonotype. The rearrangement links TRBV3-1 to TRBJ2-2; 7 bases agree with TRBD2. CDR1 is LGHDT, CDR2 YNNKEL, per germline (reference sequence). V was pared by 4 bases and J by 5 bases, with 7 bases of the junction left unmatched. The CDR3 consists of 15 residues. CDR3 region: CASSLDLSGTGELFF. CDR3 sequence (DNA): TGTGCCAGCAGCCTGGACCTTAGCGGGACCGGGGAGCTGTTTTTT.

The chain couples TRBV28 to TRBJ2-1, with D possibly being TRBD2 (6 bases). Germline CDR1 MDHEN, CDR2 SYDVKM. This CDR3 is built from 16 residues. V was shortened by 5 bases and J by 9 bases, with 23 bases between the two germline ends. CDR3 DNA: TGTGCCAGCAGTGCAGACCGGGACTCTGTATCTTGTGAGCAGTTCTTC. Its protein product is CASSADRDSVSCEQFF.

As for this clonotype: A much larger clone differs from this one at a single base, so this may be a read error. This chain links TRBV28 with TRBJ2-5; 8 bases are a match to TRBD1. The length of the CDR3 is 15 residues. V shed 6 bases and J 7 bases; nucleotides not matched to a gene: 13. Germline CDR1 is MDHEN and CDR2 is SYDVKM. For the CDR3, the DNA is TGTGCCAGCAGCCCTGGACAGGGTGTATTGAGGACCCAGTACTTC. It translates to CASSPGQGVLRTQYF.

This clonotype was seen at least ten times. The chain joins TRBV20-1 to TRBJ1-5, with 7 bases lining up with TRBD1. The J segment lost 6 bases and the V segment lost 6 bases, leaving 5 bases of the junction unmatched. The CDR3 runs to 12 residues. Germline CDR1 and CDR2: DFQATT and SNEGSKA (reference sequence). The CDR3 bases are TGCAGTGCCGTGACAGGGTCTCAGCCCCAGCATTTT. This gives the protein CSAVTGSQPQHF.